The 24 T cell receptor beta chains reported below all come from one sample, sequenced in a study of blood T cell repertoires in COVID-19. Some clones are missing from TCRdb's copy, which holds only in-frame ones; the method was immunoSEQ multiplex PCR. Counted here are a few hundred thousand clones, about 89% occurring once; the ten biggest clones make up approximately 0.94%. The specimen was peripheral blood. The receptor set was obtained from a woman aged 40 to 49 who had recovered from COVID-19.

The chain has TRBV3-1 (or the pseudogene TRBV3-2) and TRBJ1-2; maybe TRBD1 (6 bases). The V gene lost 4 bases and the J gene lost 6 bases, with 21 bases spanning the gap. Germline lookup yields CDR1 LGHDT and CDR2 YNNKEL (reference sequence). The CDR3 runs to 16 residues. CDR3: CASSPNHRRTVNGYTF. DNA of the CDR3: TGTGCCAGCAGCCCAAATCACCGTAGGACAGTCAATGGCTACACCTTC.

V is TRBV5-4 and J is TRBJ1-5; 9 bases are a match to TRBD1. The CDR3 consists of 14 residues. Unmatched junction bases numbered 2, after V lost 2 bases and J lost 5 bases. Germline CDR1 SGHNT, CDR2 YYREEE (reference sequence). DNA of the CDR3: TGTGCCAGCAGCTTTACAGGGGGCGATCAGCCCCAGCATTTT. It specifies CASSFTGGDQPQHF.

This chain links TRBV7-2 with TRBJ2-1; the D gene is possibly TRBD2 (6 bases). V lost 0 bases and J 1 base, leaving 10 bases between the germline ends. The CDR3 spans 16 residues. Germline loops: CDR1 SGHTA, CDR2 FQGNSA. The CDR3 DNA sequence: TGTGCCAGCAGCTTAGCTCTAGCGACGTCCTACAATGAGCAGTTCTTC. Residues: CASSLALATSYNEQFF.

The V gene is TRBV27, the J gene TRBJ2-7; 10 positions match TRBD2. The CDR3 is made up of 14 amino acids. The germline CDR1 and CDR2 sequences are MNHEY and SMNVEV (reference sequence). The trim removed 5 bases at V and 3 bases at J, leaving 4 bases unmatched. CDR3 DNA sequence: TGTGCCAGCAGTATAAGGACTAGCGGCTACGAGCAGTACTTC. This codes for CASSIRTSGYEQYF.

The chain is built from TRBV7-2 and TRBJ2-3; D is unclear. Trimming pared 5 bases from V and 1 base from J, leaving 10 bases between. This CDR3 is built from 14 residues. Germline loops: CDR1 SGHTA, CDR2 FQGNSA. DNA for the CDR3: TGTGCCAGCAGCCCTGGTTTAGGCACAGATACGCAGTATTTT. Its protein is CASSPGLGTDTQYF.

The chain combines TRBV10-3 with TRBJ2-1; 7 bases line up with TRBD1. The germline CDR1 and CDR2 sequences are ENHRY and SYGVKD. The V and J ends lost 7 bases and 9 bases, in that order; junction bases with no gene match: 9. CDR3 length equals 13 residues. For the CDR3, the DNA is TGTGCCATCACTGGGACAGCCGGCCTTGAGCAGTTCTTC. Translation: CAITGTAGLEQFF.

The chain uses TRBV7-8 and TRBJ2-7, with 10 positions matching TRBD2. The CDR3 sequence is 19 residues long. Germline V lookup: CDR1 SGHVS, CDR2 FQNEAQ. V lost 1 base, J lost 2 bases, and 14 bases stayed unmatched. Here the CDR3 reads CASSLVLGLAGVGPYEQYF. The CDR3 DNA reads TGTGCCAGCAGCTTAGTTCTTGGCCTAGCGGGAGTGGGGCCCTACGAGCAGTACTTC.

CDR3 DNA sequence: TGTGCCAGCAGCCCCCGGACAGGCGGGGGCACAGATACGCAGTATTTT. Translating gives CASSPRTGGGTDTQYF. The J gene is TRBJ2-3, the V gene TRBV7-6; maybe TRBD1 (7 bases). The germline CDR1 and CDR2 sequences are SGHVS and FNYEAQ. V lost 5 bases to trimming and J lost 1 base, with 16 bases between them. CDR3 length: 16 residues.

This chain's CDR3 is CASSYSWERADTQYF. As DNA, the CDR3 is TGTGCCAGCAGTTACTCGTGGGAGCGCGCAGATACGCAGTATTTT. This sequence joins TRBV6-5 and TRBJ2-3; possible D gene TRBD2, 5 bases. CDR1 and CDR2 (germline): MNHEY, SVGAGI. The CDR3 runs to 15 residues. V gave up 0 bases and J gave up 4 bases, with 11 bases separating them.

The V and J genes are TRBV18 and TRBJ1-3, with unresolved D. Trimming shortened V by 3 bases and J by 2 bases, and 14 bases separated the two germline ends. Germline values: CDR1 KGHSH, CDR2 LQKENI. The CDR3 consists of 16 residues. CDR3 residues: CASSPDDRGAGNTIYF. In DNA form, the CDR3 reads TGTGCCAGCTCACCCGACGACCGCGGCGCTGGAAACACCATATATTTT.

This chain connects TRBV10-3 to TRBJ2-1; 10 nucleotides line up with TRBD2. The length of the CDR3 is 14 residues. After removal of 10 bases from V and 6 bases from J, the junction contained 9 bases not matched to a gene. CDR1 and CDR2 (germline): ENHRY, SYGVKD. CDR3 residues: CATRSTSGANEQFF. CDR3 sequence (DNA): TGTGCCACCCGCTCTACTAGCGGGGCCAATGAGCAGTTCTTC.

The chain recombines TRBV18 with TRBJ2-7, with D maybe TRBD2 (6 bases). This CDR3 contains 14 residues. The germline CDR1 and CDR2 sequences are KGHSH and LQKENI. Trimming took off 3 bases at V and 13 bases at J, with 22 bases between the two ends. CDR3 nucleotides: TGTGCCAGCTCACCTGAGTGGACCGCCGCGGGGCAATACTTC. Translation gives CASSPEWTAAGQYF.

V is TRBV9 and J is TRBJ2-5; weak D call: TRBD1 (6 bases). CDR3 length: 13 residues. The germline CDR1 and CDR2 sequences are SGDLS and YYNGEE. The V end lost 3 bases, the J end lost 4 bases, and 10 bases lay between the germline ends. The CDR3 bases are TGTGCCAGCAGCGGGCCCAGGGGAGAGACCCAGTACTTC. As protein: CASSGPRGETQYF.

The chain employs TRBV6-5 and TRBJ2-3; 8 nucleotides match TRBD1. J gave up 6 bases and V 6 bases, and 11 bases lay outside the gene matches. Germline-derived CDR1 and CDR2 are MNHEY and SVGAGI. This CDR3 comprises 15 residues. The CDR3 region has the DNA TGTGCCAGCAGATTCGGACAGGGCGCGCCCGATACGCAGTATTTT. Translation gives CASRFGQGAPDTQYF.

The chain combines TRBV28 with TRBJ2-3; 8 bases agree with TRBD2. The V gene end was trimmed by 6 bases and the J gene end by 2 bases; junction bases not matched to a gene: 7. The CDR3 totals 15 residues. Germline V gene sequence: CDR1 MDHEN, CDR2 SYDVKM. The CDR3 DNA reads TGTGCCAGCAGGCCGGGACTAGATGACACAGATACGCAGTATTTT. Protein: CASRPGLDDTDTQYF. Together with reference TRBV28 and TRBJ2-3, the CDR3 gives the full variable domain: DVKVTQSSRYLVKRTGEKVFLECVQDMDHENMFWYRQDPGLGLRLIYFSYDVKMKEKGDIPEGYSVSREKKERFSLILESASTNQTSMYLCASRPGLDDTDTQYFGPGTRLTVL.

The chain uses TRBV10-3 and TRBJ1-1; D possibly corresponds to TRBD1 (6 bases). Trimming shortened V by 7 bases and J by 4 bases, and 16 bases separated the two germline ends. CDR3 length: 14 residues. CDR1 and CDR2 (germline): ENHRY, SYGVKD. The CDR3 nucleotides read TGTGCCATCACCGGGCAGGGGATAATCACTGAAGCTTTCTTT. This encodes CAITGQGIITEAFF.

This chain uses TRBV18 with TRBJ2-1; 10 positions match TRBD2. The CDR3 is made up of 16 amino acids. Per germline, CDR1 KGHSH and CDR2 LQKENI. Unmatched junction bases numbered 11, after V lost 3 bases and J lost 9 bases. In DNA, the CDR3 is TGTGCCAGCTCACCTCCGGGACTAGCGAGTCGAGGTGAGCAGTTCTTC. Translated, it gives CASSPPGLASRGEQFF.

V gene TRBV7-2 combines with J gene TRBJ1-3, with D maybe TRBD1 (5 bases). Germline V gene lookup returns CDR1 SGHTA and CDR2 FQGNSA. CDR3 size: 13 residues. The V and J ends lost 8 bases and 6 bases respectively, with 14 bases between them. The CDR3 sequence: CASRPGGENTIYF. CDR3 coding DNA: TGTGCCAGCCGCCCTGGAGGGGAAAACACCATATATTTT.

The rearrangement links TRBV27 to TRBJ2-1; 9 bases agree with TRBD2. CDR3 length: 16 residues. Germline values: CDR1 MNHEY, CDR2 SMNVEV (reference sequence). J lost 4 bases, V lost 5 bases, and 9 bases had no gene match. CDR3 in DNA: TGTGCCAGCAGTCCCCGCGCACTAGCGGGTTACAATGAGCAGTTCTTC. Protein sequence: CASSPRALAGYNEQFF.

The rearrangement uses TRBV2 and TRBJ2-1; 8 bases are a match to TRBD2. Trimming cost V 4 bases and J 3 bases; bases outside gene matches: 2. The CDR3 sequence is 14 residues long. Germline assignment: CDR1 SNHLY and CDR2 FYNNEI. CDR3 nucleotides: TGTGCCAGCAGTGTAAGCGGGAGCTACAATGAGCAGTTCTTC. Translated, it gives CASSVSGSYNEQFF.

The J gene is TRBJ1-5, the V gene TRBV19; D not resolved. The ends were cut back, 8 bases at V and 4 bases at J, with 9 bases in the middle. CDR3 length: 12 amino acids. CDR1 LNHDA and CDR2 SQIVND come from the germline V gene (reference sequence). Here the CDR3 DNA reads TGTGCCAGTTTGTCGGGGAATCAGCCCCAGCATTTT. Its protein is CASLSGNQPQHF.

V and J are TRBV3-1 (or the pseudogene TRBV3-2) and TRBJ2-7; 10 nucleotides match TRBD2. Germline V gene data show CDR1 as LGHDT and CDR2 as YNNKEL (reference sequence). With V trimmed by 0 bases and J by 4 bases, 12 bases remained unmatched. The CDR3 sequence is 18 residues long. The CDR3 DNA reads TGTGCCAGCAGCCAAGATCCCAGCGGGAGGGCCGACGGTTACGAGCAGTACTTC. Protein sequence: CASSQDPSGRADGYEQYF.

V and J are TRBV6-4 and TRBJ2-3; TRBD2 matches 7 bases. J gave up 0 bases and V 5 bases, and 8 bases lay outside the gene matches. There are 16 residues in the CDR3. CDR1 MRHNA and CDR2 SNTAGT come from the germline V gene. The CDR3 DNA follows: TGTGCCAGCAGTCCAGGACTAGGTTCTAGCACAGATACGCAGTATTTT. This gives the protein CASSPGLGSSTDTQYF.

The V gene is TRBV12-3 or TRBV12-4, the J gene TRBJ2-7; tentative D call: TRBD2 (5 bases). V lost 3 bases, J lost 2 bases, and 8 bases lay in between. The CDR3 is made up of 13 amino acids. The CDR3 sequence: CASSFPGTYEQYF. Written as DNA, the CDR3 is TGTGCCAGCAGTTTCCCGGGGACCTACGAGCAGTACTTC.